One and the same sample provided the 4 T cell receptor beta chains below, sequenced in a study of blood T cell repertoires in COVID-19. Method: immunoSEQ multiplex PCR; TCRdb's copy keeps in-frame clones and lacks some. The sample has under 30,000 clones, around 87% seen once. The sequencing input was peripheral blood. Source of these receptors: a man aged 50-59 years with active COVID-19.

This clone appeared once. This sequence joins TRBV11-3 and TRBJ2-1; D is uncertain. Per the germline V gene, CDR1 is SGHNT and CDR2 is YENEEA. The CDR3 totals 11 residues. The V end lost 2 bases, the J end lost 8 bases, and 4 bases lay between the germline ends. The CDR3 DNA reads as TGTGCCAGCAGCTTACAGGATGAGCAGTTCTTC. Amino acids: CASSLQDEQFF. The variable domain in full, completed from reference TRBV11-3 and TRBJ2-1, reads EAGVVQSPRYKIIEKKQPVAFWCNPISGHNTLYWYLQNLGQGPELLIRYENEEAVDDSQLPKDRFSAERLKGVDSTLKIQPAELGDSAVYLCASSLQDEQFFGPGTRLTVL.

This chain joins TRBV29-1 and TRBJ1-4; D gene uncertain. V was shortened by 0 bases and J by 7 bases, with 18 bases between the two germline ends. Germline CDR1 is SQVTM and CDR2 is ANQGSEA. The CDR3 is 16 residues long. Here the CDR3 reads CSVEDPDGAGFEKLFF. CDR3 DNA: TGCAGCGTTGAAGATCCCGACGGCGCAGGCTTTGAAAAACTGTTTTTT. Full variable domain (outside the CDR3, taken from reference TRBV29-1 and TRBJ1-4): SAVISQKPSRDICQRGTSLTIQCQVDSQVTMMFWYRQQPGQSLTLIATANQGSEATYESGFVIDKFPISRPNLTFSTLTVSNMSPEDSSIYLCSVEDPDGAGFEKLFFGSGTQLSVL.

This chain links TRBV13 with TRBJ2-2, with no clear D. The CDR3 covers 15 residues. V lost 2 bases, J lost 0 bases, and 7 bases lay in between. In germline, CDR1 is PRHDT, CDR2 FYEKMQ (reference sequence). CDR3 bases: TGTGCCAGCAGCTTATCCACTGCGAACACCGGGGAGCTGTTTTTT. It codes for CASSLSTANTGELFF.

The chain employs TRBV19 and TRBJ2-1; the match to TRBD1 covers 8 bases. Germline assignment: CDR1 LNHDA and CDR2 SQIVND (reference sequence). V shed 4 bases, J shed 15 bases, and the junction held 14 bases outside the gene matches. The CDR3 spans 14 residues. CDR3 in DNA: TGTGCCAGTAGTAACTATCCCTCGACAGGGGAACTGTTCTTC. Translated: CASSNYPSTGELFF.